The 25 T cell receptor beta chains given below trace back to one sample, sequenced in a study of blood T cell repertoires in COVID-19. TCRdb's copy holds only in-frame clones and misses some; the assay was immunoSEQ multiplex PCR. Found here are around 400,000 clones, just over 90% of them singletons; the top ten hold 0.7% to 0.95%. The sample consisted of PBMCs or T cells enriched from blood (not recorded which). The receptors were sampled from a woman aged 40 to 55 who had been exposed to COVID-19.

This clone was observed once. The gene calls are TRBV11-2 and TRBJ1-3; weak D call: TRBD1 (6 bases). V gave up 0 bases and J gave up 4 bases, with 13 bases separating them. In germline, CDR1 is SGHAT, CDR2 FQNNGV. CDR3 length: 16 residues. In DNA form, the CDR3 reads TGTGCCAGCAGCTTAGATCCGTCAGGGGTCGGAAACACCATATATTTT. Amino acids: CASSLDPSGVGNTIYF.

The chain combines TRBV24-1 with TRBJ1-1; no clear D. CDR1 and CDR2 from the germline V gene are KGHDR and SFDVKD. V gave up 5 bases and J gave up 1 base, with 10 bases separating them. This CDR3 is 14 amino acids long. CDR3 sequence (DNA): TGTGCCACCAGTGGCGAGGGAAGGAACACTGAAGCTTTCTTT. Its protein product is CATSGEGRNTEAFF.

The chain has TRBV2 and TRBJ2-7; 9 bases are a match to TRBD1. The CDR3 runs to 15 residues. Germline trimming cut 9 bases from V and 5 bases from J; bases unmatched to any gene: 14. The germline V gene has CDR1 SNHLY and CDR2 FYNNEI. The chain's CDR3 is CARAYSRDRENEQYF. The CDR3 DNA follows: TGTGCCAGGGCTTACTCCCGGGACAGGGAAAACGAGCAGTACTTC. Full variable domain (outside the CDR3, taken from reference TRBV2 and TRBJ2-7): EPEVTQTPSHQVTQMGQEVILRCVPISNHLYFYWYRQILGQKVEFLVSFYNNEISEKSEIFDDQFSVERPDGSNFTLKIRSTKLEDSAMYFCARAYSRDRENEQYFGPGTRLTVT.

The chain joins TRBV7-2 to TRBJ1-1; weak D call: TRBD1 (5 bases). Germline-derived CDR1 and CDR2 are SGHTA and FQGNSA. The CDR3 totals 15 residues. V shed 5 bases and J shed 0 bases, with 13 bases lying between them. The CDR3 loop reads CASSPPGGMNTEAFF. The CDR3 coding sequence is TGTGCCAGCAGCCCTCCGGGGGGGATGAACACTGAAGCTTTCTTT.

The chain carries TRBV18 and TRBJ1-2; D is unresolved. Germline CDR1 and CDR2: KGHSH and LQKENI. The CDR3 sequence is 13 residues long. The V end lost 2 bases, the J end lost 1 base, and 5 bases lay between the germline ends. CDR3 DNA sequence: TGTGCCAGCTCACCAGAGAGTAACTATGGCTACACCTTC. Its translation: CASSPESNYGYTF. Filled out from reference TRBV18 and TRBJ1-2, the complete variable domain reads NAGVMQNPRHLVRRRGQEARLRCSPMKGHSHVYWYRQLPEEGLKFMVYLQKENIIDESGMPKERFSAEFPKEGPSILRIQQVVRGDSAAYFCASSPESNYGYTFGSGTRLTVV.

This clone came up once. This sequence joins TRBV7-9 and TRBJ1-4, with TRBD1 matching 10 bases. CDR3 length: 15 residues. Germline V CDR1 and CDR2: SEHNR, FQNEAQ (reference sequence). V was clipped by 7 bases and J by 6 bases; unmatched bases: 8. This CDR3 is CASITKDRGDEKLFF. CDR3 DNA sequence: TGTGCCAGCATCACCAAGGACAGGGGGGATGAAAAACTGTTTTTT.

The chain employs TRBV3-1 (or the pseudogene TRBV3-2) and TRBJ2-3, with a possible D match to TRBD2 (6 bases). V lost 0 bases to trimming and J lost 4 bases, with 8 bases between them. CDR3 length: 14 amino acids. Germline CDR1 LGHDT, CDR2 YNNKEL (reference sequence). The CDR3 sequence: CASSQETSSDTQYF. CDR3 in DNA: TGTGCCAGCAGCCAAGAAACTAGCTCAGATACGCAGTATTTT.

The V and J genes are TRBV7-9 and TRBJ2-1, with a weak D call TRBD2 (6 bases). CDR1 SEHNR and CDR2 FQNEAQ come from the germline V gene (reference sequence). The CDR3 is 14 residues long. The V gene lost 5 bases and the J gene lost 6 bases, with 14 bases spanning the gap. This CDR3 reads CASSPGAGLNEQFF. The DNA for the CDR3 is TGTGCCAGCAGCCCCGGCGCGGGGCTCAATGAGCAGTTCTTC.

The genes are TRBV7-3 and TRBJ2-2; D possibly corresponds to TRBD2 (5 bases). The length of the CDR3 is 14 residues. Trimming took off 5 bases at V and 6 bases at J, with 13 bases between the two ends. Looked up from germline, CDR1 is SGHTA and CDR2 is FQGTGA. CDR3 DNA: TGTGCCAGCAGCCCTCGAGAGGGCTCCGGGGAGCTGTTTTTT. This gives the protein CASSPREGSGELFF.

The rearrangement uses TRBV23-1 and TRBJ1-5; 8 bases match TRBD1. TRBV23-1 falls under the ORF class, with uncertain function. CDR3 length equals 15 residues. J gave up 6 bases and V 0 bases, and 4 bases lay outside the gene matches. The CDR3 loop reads CASSQSGTGPQPQHF. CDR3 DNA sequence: TGCGCCAGCAGTCAATCGGGGACAGGACCTCAGCCCCAGCATTTT.

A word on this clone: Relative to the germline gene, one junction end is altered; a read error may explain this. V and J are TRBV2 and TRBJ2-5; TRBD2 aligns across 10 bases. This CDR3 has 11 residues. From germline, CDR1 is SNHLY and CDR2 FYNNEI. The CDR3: CSRGLAETQYF. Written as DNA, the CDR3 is TGTTCCAGGGGACTAGCGGAGACCCAGTACTTC.

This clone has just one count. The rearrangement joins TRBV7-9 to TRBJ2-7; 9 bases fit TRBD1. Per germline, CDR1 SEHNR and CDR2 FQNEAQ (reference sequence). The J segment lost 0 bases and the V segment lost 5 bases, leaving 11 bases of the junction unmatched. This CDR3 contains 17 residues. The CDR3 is CASSPSRGQGSSYEQYF. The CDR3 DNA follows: TGTGCCAGCAGCCCGAGTCGTGGACAGGGGAGCTCCTACGAGCAGTACTTC.

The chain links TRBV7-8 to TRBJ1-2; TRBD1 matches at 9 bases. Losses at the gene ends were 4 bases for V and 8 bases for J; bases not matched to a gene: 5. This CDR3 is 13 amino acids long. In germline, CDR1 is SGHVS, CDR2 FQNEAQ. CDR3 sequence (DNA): TGTGCCAGCAGCTCGGGACAGGGAAGCGGCTACACCTTC. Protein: CASSSGQGSGYTF.

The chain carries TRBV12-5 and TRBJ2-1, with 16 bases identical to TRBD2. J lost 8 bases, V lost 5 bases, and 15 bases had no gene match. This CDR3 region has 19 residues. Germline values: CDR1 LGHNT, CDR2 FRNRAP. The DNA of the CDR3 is TGTGCTAGTGGTCCTCGTCCCGGGACTAGCGGGAGGGCCGCCGATGAGCAGTTCTTC. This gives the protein CASGPRPGTSGRAADEQFF.

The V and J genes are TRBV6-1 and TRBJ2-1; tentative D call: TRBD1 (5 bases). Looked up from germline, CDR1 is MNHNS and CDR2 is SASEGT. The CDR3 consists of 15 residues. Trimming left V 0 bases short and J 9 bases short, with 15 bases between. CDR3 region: CASSEAHGPQGEQFF. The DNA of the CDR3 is TGTGCCAGCAGTGAAGCGCATGGGCCCCAGGGTGAGCAGTTCTTC.

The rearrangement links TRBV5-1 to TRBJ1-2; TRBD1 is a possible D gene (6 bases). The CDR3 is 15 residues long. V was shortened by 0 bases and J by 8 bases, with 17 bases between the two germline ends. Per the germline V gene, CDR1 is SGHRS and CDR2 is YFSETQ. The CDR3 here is CASSLAPDSPGGYTF. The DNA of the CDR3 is TGCGCCAGCAGCTTGGCCCCGGACAGTCCGGGGGGCTACACCTTC.

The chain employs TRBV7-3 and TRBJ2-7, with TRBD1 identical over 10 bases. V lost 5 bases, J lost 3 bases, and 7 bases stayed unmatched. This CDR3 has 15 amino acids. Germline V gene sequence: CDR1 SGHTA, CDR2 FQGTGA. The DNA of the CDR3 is TGTGCCAGCAGCCCCGACGGACAGGGGGTCTACGAGCAGTACTTC. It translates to CASSPDGQGVYEQYF.

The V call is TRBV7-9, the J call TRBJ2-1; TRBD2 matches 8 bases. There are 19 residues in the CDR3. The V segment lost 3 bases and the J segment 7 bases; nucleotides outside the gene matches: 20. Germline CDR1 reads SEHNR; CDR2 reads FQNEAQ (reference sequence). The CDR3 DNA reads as TGTGCCAGCAGCTTGGATGGTTTACGCACGGGAGGGCCGATAAATGAGCAGTTCTTC. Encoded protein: CASSLDGLRTGGPINEQFF.

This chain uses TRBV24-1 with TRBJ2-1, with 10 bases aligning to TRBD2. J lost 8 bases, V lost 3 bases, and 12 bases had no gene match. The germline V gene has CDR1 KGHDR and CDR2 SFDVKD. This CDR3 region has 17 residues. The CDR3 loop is CATSDPNLAGVSHEQFF. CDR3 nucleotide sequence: TGTGCCACCAGTGATCCTAATCTAGCGGGAGTAAGCCATGAGCAGTTCTTC.

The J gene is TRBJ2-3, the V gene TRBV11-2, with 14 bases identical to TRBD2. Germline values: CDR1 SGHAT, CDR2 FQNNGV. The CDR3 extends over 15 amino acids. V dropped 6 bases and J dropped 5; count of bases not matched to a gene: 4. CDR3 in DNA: TGTGCCAGCAGTAGACTAGCGGGGGGGCTAGATACGCAGTATTTT. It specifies CASSRLAGGLDTQYF.

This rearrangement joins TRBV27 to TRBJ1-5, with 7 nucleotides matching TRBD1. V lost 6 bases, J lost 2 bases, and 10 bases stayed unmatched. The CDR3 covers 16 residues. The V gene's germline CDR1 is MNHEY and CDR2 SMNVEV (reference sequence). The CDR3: CASSWTGHGRNQPQHF. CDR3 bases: TGTGCCAGCAGCTGGACAGGACATGGACGCAATCAGCCCCAGCATTTT.

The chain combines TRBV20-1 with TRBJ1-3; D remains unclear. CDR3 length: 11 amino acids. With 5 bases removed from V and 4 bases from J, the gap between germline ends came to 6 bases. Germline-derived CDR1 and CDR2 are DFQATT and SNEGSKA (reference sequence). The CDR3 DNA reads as TGCAGTGCTCAGGTGGGAAACACCATATATTTT. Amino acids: CSAQVGNTIYF.

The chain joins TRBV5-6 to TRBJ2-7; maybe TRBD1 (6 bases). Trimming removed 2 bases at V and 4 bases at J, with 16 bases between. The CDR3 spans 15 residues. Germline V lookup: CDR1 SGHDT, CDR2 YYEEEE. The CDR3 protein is CASSLPGRRGYEQYF. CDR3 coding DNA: TGTGCCAGCAGCTTACCGGGACGAAGGGGGTACGAGCAGTACTTC.

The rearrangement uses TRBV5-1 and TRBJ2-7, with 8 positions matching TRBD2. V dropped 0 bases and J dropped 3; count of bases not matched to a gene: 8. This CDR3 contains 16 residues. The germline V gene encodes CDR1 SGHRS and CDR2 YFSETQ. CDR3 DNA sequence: TGCGCCAGCAGCTTGGGCCCCGGCGGGGGGAACTACGAGCAGTACTTC. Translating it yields CASSLGPGGGNYEQYF.

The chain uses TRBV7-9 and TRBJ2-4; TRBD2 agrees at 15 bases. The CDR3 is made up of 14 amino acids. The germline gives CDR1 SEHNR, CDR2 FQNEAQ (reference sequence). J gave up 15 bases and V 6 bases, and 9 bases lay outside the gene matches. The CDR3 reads CASSRTSGGAASYF. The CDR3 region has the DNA TGTGCCAGCAGTCGGACTAGCGGGGGGGCCGCTTCGTACTTC.